This TCR beta chain derives from a study of cytomegalovirus exposure and HLA in healthy donors. Study conclusions and caveats: HLA alleles showed associations with 16,951 TCR beta sequences in a later analysis, at a 0.05 false discovery rate. Most TCR sequences were uncommon, yet certain public TCRs appeared in many donors. Sequence variants that were highly shared formed a cluster that was likely a sequencing artifact. CMV serostatus was the only recorded immune exposure for donors.

To note about this clone: The target antigen is unknown.

Germline loops: CDR1 MNHEY, CDR2 SMNVEV (reference sequence). The CDR3 spans 16 residues. V gave up 5 bases and J gave up 6 bases; unmatched junction bases: 12. Use of 60 Vbeta and 13 Jbeta primers characterized the PCR. Here immunoSEQ multiplex PCR was the method, and the copy in TCRdb shows in-frame clones only, minus some. The repertoire consists of about 200,000 clones, with approximately 80% occurring once and the leading ten covering approximately 2.8%. This receptor was identified in a man younger than 45 in good health and CMV-seronegative. The specimen sequenced was PBMCs. J is TRBJ2-1 and V is TRBV27, with 8 bases that match TRBD1. The DNA for the CDR3 is TGTGCCAGCAGTACCCCCCGGACAGGGTCCGCCAATGAGCAGTTCTTC. Protein: CASSTPRTGSANEQFF.